This T cell receptor beta chain appears in the sequencing data of a study of CD8 T cells in ankylosing spondylitis. There are many counts of this clonotype. Its antigen is still unknown. This CDR3 comprises 14 residues. CDR1 is LGHNA and CDR2 is YNFKEQ in the germline V gene. Trimming cost V 7 bases and J 6 bases, with 15 bases left between them. Library preparation for TCR beta used quantitative 5'-RACE with molecular barcodes. TCRdb re-derived calls from the 5' RACE reads in MiXCR, one entry per CDR3 protein. The sample contains around 490,000 distinct CDR3 sequences, approximately 5% of which appear only once. General study findings and limits: Disease-linked clones reportedly concentrated significantly in matched ankylosing spondylitis synovial fluid. Some motif variants had been reported before (in reactive arthritis synovial fluid and blood). One TCR beta motif, made up of eight or nine highly homologous variants, appeared characteristic of ankylosing spondylitis blood.

The sequenced material came from blood, either unsorted or a sorted T cell fraction (not recorded which). This TCR came from a male donor with ankylosing spondylitis. The V call is TRBV4-2, the J call TRBJ1-4; TRBD1 might be the D (5 bases). The CDR3 DNA is TGTGCCAGCACCCCGCGGCAGGGTCATGAAAAACTGTTTTTT. Its translation: CASTPRQGHEKLFF.